This TCR beta chain stems from a study of patients and donors after allogeneic stem cell transplantation (TCRdb year 2020). Receptor amplification or capture employed RT-PCR. The listed sequencing device is NextSeq 550. TCRdb ran its own pipeline on the public reads, namely fastp trimming at Q25 and MiXCR clone calling, and kept in-frame beta chains. Rows matching on CDR3 protein sequence are summarized as one entry with the most common DNA and genes. Across this sample there are about 960,000 distinct CDR3 sequences, with under 20% seen only once. The top ten clones comprise approximately 5.9% of the sample. A remark on this clonotype: Its antigen is not yet known. The input lacks base qualities; no much larger clone sits a single base away.

CDR1 and CDR2, looked up from the germline V gene (reference sequence), are LNHDA and SQIVND. V is pared back by 9 bases and J by 4 bases, with 19 bases lying between the germline termini. Spanning cysteine to phenylalanine, the CDR3 consists of 14 amino acids. Only the CDR3 region is kept as DNA, spanning 42 bases read in frame from base 1. Sequencing used blood, either unsorted or a sorted T cell fraction (not recorded which). Here the chain combines TRBV19 and TRBJ2-7; a tentative D call is TRBD2 (5 bases match). The sequence was obtained from a human donor who was either an allogeneic HSCT recipient or a stem cell or donor lymphocyte infusion donor (not recorded which). It is not recorded whose cells these are; they may come from a transplant donor. In nucleotides, the sequence is TGTGCCAGCCGAAACCCGGGGATAAGATACGAGCAGTACTTC. This is translated as CASRNPGIRYEQYF.